This TCR beta chain was identified in a study of blood T cell repertoires in COVID-19. Study at large: Material from acute and convalescent COVID-19 was sourced from the United States, Italy and Spain.

Germline lookup yields CDR1 MNHEY and CDR2 SVGEGT. The V end was cut by 6 bases, the J end by 1 base, with 9 bases between. The CDR3 is 14 amino acids. Methods used by the authors: Quantification of nucleated cells was approximated via reference gene primer amplification. Method: immunoSEQ multiplex PCR; TCRdb's copy keeps in-frame clones and lacks some. D and trimming were read from the DNA, whereas the V and J calls and clone size are those reported in that table. The table shows approximately 100,000 clones, with over 80% occurring only once. This clonotype originated in a woman in her sixties with acute or convalescent COVID-19. Specimen: peripheral blood. The rearrangement uses TRBV6-2 or TRBV6-3 and TRBJ2-2; a possible D gene is TRBD2 (6 bases). CDR3 DNA sequence: TGTGCCAGCAGCGGAGGGGAGAACACCGGGGAGCTGTTTTTT. This translates into CASSGGENTGELFF.